These 2 T cell receptor beta chains came from one sample sequenced in a study of T cells in Graves' hyperthyroidism and ophthalmopathy. TCR beta CDR3 sequences were amplified from RNA transcripts. The HTBI set primed first-round TCR CDR3 RT-PCR. TCRdb reprocessed the multiplex PCR reads via MiXCR and lists one record per CDR3 protein. The table includes hundreds of thousands of distinct CDR3 sequences, 45% detected once. The sequencing input was peripheral blood or thyroid tissue (not recorded which). Source of these receptors: an adult man with Graves' disease, either hyperthyroidism or ophthalmopathy (not recorded which).

This clonotype was detected many times. This sequence joins TRBV29-1 and TRBJ2-7; the match to TRBD1 covers 11 bases. In germline, CDR1 is SQVTM, CDR2 ANQGSEA. This CDR3 has 13 residues. J gave up 6 bases and V 5 bases, and 6 bases lay outside the gene matches. This CDR3 is CSVWTGGGREQYF. The CDR3, as DNA: TGCAGCGTTTGGACAGGGGGCGGGCGCGAGCAGTACTTC.

V and J are TRBV7-9 and TRBJ1-1; unclear D gene. This CDR3 has 14 residues. CDR1 and CDR2 from the germline V gene are SEHNR and FQNEAQ (reference sequence). The V end was cut by 3 bases, the J end by 4 bases, with 12 bases between. The CDR3 nucleotides read TGTGCCAGCAGCTTTTGGCCCGGGAGCACTGAAGCTTTCTTT. Translation gives CASSFWPGSTEAFF.